The 9 T cell receptor beta chains below come from one sample, sequenced in a study of blood T cells in healthy people across ages (dated by TCRdb to the mid-2010s). Receptor libraries were prepared by 5' RACE. This sample was sequenced with an Illumina HiSeq 2500. A second roughly 6 to 12 cycle PCR used a sample-barcoded 5' primer and a J-beta primer mix. Through fastp at Q25 and MiXCR, TCRdb rebuilt clones from the public reads, retaining in-frame beta chains. Each record represents a unique CDR3 protein, reported with the most common genes and DNA among its rows. A total of fewer than 800,000 distinct CDR3 sequences appear in this sample, about a third of them only once. Of the sample, approximately 15% is held by the ten largest clones. The sequenced sample consisted of blood. Receptors originate from a woman of 80 years or more in good health. Donor details come from another sample of the same person, matched by shared clones.

Comments on this clonotype: Germline and junction disagree at one end, which may indicate a read error. The chain is built from TRBV13 and TRBJ2-7, with TRBD1 matching over 10 bases. The DNA matches TRBJ2-5 better at its end, which makes the J call doubtful. The CDR3 extends over 16 amino acids. The germline gives CDR1 PRHDT, CDR2 FYEKMQ (reference sequence). The CDR3 spells CASGLGSGTGVETQYF. The CDR3 nucleotides are TGTGCCAGCGGCTTAGGTTCCGGGACAGGGGTTGAGACCCAGTACTTC.

This clonotype showed up just once. The chain recombines TRBV20-1 with TRBJ2-4; TRBD1 aligns across 7 bases. The end of the DNA is better explained by TRBJ2-7, so the J call may be wrong. The CDR3 loop spans 14 amino acids. The germline V gene encodes CDR1 DFQATT and CDR2 SNEGSKA (reference sequence). CDR3 residues: CSAGQAGGTYEQYF. CDR3 bases: TGCAGTGCCGGACAGGCAGGGGGTACCTACGAGCAGTACTTC.

This clonotype came up a few times. V gene TRBV27 combines with J gene TRBJ1-5; perhaps TRBD1 as D (6 bases). Trimming removed 4 bases from V and 3 bases from J, with 19 bases in between. This CDR3 contains 17 residues. Germline V gene sequence: CDR1 MNHEY, CDR2 SMNVEV (reference sequence). CDR3 DNA sequence: TGTGCCAGCAGTTCAGACAGGTCAGCATTTCCCAATCAGCCCCAGCATTTT. Translation: CASSSDRSAFPNQPQHF.

This clonotype was detected ten times or more. The J gene is TRBJ2-5, the V gene TRBV20-1, with 8 bases aligning to TRBD1. Per germline, CDR1 DFQATT and CDR2 SNEGSKA (reference sequence). The CDR3 loop spans 14 amino acids. With V trimmed by 5 bases and J by 2 bases, 7 bases remained unmatched. As DNA, the CDR3 is TGCAGTGCTGAGGCAGGGGGCTGGCAAGAGACCCAGTACTTC. Protein sequence: CSAEAGGWQETQYF.

This clonotype was seen repeatedly, ten times or more. The V gene is TRBV28, the J gene TRBJ2-3; 10 nucleotides align to TRBD2. V dropped 5 bases and J dropped 1; count of bases not matched to a gene: 6. The germline gives CDR1 MDHEN, CDR2 SYDVKM. This CDR3 comprises 16 residues. The CDR3 protein is CASSTPLAGGTDTQYF. The DNA of the CDR3 is TGTGCCAGCAGTACCCCTCTAGCGGGGGGCACAGATACGCAGTATTTT.

Turning to this clonotype: This could be a read error, since a much larger clone is one nucleotide away. The V and J genes are TRBV5-5 and TRBJ2-1; no clear D gene. This CDR3 is built from 13 residues. Germline CDR1 is SGHKS and CDR2 is YYEKEE (reference sequence). The CDR3 DNA reads TGTGCCAACAGCAACTCACCTAAGAATGAGCAGTTCTTC. Protein product: CANSNSPKNEQFF.

The sample holds a few counts of this clonotype. The chain recombines TRBV5-1 with TRBJ1-2; possible D gene TRBD1, 5 bases. Germline lookup yields CDR1 SGHRS and CDR2 YFSETQ. The CDR3 has 15 residues. Trimming cost V 4 bases and J 5 bases, with 18 bases left between them. In nucleotides, the CDR3 is TGCGCCAGCAGCCCCAGCCCAGGGACGGTTTATGGCTACACCTTC. Translation: CASSPSPGTVYGYTF.

The rearrangement joins TRBV18 to TRBJ1-1, with D tentatively TRBD1 (5 bases). CDR3 length equals 15 residues. The V and J ends lost 0 bases and 7 bases respectively, with 15 bases between them. Germline CDR1 KGHSH, CDR2 LQKENI. CDR3 in amino acids: CASSPPVGRGFEAFF. As DNA, the CDR3 is TGTGCCAGCTCACCACCCGTAGGGAGGGGCTTTGAAGCTTTCTTT.

As regards this clonotype: A much larger clone lies one base from this, so it may be a read error. The J gene is TRBJ2-7, the V gene TRBV3-1; D tentatively reads TRBD1 or TRBD2 (5 bases each). Germline lookup yields CDR1 LGHDT and CDR2 YNNKEL (reference sequence). The CDR3 consists of 16 residues. Written as DNA, the CDR3 is TGTGCCAGCGGCCATCCCCGGGACCCATTGAGGTACGAGCAGTACTTC. Its translation is CASGHPRDPLRYEQYF.